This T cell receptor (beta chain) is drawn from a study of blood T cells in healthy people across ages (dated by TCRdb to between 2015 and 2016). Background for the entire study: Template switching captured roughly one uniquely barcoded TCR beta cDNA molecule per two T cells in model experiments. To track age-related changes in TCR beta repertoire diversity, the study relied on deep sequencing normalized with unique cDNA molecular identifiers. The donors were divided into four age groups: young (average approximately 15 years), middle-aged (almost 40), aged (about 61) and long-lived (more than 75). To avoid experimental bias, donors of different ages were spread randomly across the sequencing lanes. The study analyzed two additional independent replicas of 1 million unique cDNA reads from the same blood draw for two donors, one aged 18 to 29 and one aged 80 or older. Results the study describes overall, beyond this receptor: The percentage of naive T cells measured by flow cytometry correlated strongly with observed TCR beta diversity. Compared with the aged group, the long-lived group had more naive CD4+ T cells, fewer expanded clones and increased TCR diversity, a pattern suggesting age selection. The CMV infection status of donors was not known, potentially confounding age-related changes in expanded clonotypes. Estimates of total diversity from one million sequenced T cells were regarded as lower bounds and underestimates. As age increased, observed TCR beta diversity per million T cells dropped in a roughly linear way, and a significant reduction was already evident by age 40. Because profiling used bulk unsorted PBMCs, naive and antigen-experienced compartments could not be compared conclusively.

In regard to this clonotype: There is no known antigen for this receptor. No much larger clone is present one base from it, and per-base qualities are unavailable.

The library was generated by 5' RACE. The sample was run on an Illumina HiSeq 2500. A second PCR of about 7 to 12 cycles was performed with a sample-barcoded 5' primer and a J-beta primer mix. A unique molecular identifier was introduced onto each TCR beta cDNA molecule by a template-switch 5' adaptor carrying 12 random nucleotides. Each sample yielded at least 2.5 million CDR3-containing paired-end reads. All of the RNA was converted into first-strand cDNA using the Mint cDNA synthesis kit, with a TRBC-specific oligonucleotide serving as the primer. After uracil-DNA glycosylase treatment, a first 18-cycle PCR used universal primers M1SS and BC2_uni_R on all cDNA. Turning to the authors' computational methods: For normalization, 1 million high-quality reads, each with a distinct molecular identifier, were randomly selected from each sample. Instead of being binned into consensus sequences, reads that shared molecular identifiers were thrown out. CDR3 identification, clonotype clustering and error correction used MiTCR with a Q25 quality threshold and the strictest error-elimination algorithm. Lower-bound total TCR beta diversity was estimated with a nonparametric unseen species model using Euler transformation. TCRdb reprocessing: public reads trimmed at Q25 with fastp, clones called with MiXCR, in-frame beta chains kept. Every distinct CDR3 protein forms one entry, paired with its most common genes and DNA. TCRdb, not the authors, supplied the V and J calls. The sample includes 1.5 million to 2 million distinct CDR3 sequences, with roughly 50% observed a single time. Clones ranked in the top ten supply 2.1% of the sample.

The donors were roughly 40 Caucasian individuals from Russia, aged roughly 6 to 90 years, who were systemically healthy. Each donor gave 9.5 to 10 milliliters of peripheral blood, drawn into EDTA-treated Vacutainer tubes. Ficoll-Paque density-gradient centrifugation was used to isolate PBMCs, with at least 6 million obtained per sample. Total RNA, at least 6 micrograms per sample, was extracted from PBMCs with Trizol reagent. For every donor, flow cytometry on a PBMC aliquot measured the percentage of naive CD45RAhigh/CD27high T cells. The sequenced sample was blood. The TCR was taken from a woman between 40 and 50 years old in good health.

The bases read TGTGCCAGCAGTTTCGCGGGGATGGGGGAGACCCAGTACTTC. Translated, it reads CASSFAGMGETQYF. The V and J segments used are TRBV27 and TRBJ2-5; D gene: possibly TRBD2, on 6 matching bases. CDR1 MNHEY and CDR2 SMNVEV were looked up in the germline V gene (reference sequence). Trimming costs V 3 bases and J 5 bases, and their ends lie 13 bases apart. The CDR3 covers 14 residues, taking in both the cysteine and the phenylalanine. Only CDR3 DNA remains: 42 bases, in frame from the first base.